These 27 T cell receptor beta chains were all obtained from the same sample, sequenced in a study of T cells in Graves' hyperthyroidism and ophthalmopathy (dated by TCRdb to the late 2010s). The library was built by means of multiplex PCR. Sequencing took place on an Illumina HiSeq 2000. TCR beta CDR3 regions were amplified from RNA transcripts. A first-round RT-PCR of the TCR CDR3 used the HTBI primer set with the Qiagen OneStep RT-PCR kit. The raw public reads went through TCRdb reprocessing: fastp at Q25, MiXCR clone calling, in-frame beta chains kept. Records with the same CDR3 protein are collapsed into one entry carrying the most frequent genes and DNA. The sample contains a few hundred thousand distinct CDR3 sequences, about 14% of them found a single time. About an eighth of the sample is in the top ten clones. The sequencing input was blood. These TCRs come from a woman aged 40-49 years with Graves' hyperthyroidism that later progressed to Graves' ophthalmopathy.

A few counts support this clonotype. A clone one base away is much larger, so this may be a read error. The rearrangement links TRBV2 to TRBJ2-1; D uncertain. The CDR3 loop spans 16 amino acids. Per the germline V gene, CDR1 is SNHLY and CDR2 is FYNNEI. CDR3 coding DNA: TGTGCCGGCAGCCTCACGGGTCAGATATCTTACAATGAGCAGTTCTTC. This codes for CAGSLTGQISYNEQFF.

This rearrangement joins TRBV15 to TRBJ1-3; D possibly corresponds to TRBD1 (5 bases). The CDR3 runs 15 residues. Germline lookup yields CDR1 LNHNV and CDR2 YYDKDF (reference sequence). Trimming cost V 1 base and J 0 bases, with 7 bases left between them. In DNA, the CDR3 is TGTGCCACCAGCAGAGGGGACGGCTCTGGAAACACCATATATTTT. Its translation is CATSRGDGSGNTIYF. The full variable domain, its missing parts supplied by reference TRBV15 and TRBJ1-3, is DAMVIQNPRYQVTQFGKPVTLSCSQTLNHNVMYWYQQKSSQAPKLLFHYYDKDFNNEADTPDNFQSRRPNTSFCFLDIRSPGLGDTAMYLCATSRGDGSGNTIYFGEGSWLTVV.

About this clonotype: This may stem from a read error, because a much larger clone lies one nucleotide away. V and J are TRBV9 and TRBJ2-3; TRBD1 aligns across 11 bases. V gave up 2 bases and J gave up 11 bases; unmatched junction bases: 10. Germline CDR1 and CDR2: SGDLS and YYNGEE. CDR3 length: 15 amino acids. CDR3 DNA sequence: TGTGCCAGCAGCGTGGACAGGGGGCCCGTTTTGCAGCAGTATTTT. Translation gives CASSVDRGPVLQQYF.

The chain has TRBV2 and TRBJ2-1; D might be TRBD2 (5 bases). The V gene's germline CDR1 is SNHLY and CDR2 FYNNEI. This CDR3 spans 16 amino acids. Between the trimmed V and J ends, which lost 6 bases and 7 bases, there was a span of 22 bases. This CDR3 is CASRAGEGVISNEQFF. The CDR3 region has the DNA TGTGCCAGCAGGGCTGGCGAGGGAGTTATCTCGAATGAGCAGTTCTTC. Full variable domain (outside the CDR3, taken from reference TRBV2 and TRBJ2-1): EPEVTQTPSHQVTQMGQEVILRCVPISNHLYFYWYRQILGQKVEFLVSFYNNEISEKSEIFDDQFSVERPDGSNFTLKIRSTKLEDSAMYFCASRAGEGVISNEQFFGPGTRLTVL.

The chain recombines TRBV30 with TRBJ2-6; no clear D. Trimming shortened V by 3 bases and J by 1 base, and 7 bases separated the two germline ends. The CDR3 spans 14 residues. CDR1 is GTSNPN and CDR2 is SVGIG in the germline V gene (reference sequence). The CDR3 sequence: CAWRGISGANVLTF. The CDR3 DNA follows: TGTGCCTGGAGGGGGATATCTGGGGCCAACGTCCTGACTTTC.

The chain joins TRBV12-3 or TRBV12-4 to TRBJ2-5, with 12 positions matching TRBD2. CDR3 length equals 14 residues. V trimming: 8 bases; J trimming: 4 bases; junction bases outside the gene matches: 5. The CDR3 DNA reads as TGTGCCAGCGGACTAGCGGGATGGGGAGAGACCCAGTACTTC. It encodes CASGLAGWGETQYF.

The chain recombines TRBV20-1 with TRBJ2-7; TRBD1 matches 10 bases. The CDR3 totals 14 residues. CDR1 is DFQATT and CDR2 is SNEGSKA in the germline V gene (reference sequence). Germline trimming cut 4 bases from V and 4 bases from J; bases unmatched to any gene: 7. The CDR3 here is CSATPGQGRYEQYF. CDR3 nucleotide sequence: TGCAGTGCTACACCGGGACAGGGGAGGTACGAGCAGTACTTC.

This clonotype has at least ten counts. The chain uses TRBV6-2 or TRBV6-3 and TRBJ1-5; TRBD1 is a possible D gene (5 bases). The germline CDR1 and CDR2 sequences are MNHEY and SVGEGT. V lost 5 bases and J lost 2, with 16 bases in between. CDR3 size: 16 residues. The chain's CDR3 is CASSTTGGAGNQPQHF. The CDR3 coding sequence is TGTGCCAGCAGTACCACCGGAGGGGCAGGCAATCAGCCCCAGCATTTT.

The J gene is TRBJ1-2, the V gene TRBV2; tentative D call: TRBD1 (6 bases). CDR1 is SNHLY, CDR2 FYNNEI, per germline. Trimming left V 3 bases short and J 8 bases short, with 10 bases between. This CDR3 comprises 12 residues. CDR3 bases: TGTGCCAGCAGTGAGGCGGGGGGCGGCTACACCTTC. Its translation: CASSEAGGGYTF.

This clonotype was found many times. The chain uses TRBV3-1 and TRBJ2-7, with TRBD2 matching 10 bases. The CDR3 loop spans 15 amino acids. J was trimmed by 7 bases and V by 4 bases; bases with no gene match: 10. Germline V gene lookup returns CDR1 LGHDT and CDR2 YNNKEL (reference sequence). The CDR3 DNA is TGTGCCAGCAGCCCGGCTAGCGGGAGCGTGGCGGAGCAGTACTTC. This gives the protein CASSPASGSVAEQYF.

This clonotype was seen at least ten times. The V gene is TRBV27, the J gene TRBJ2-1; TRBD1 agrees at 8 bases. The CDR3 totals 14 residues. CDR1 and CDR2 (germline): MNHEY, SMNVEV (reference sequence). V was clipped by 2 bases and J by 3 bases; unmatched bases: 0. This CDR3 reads CASSLGQGYNEQFF. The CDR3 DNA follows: TGTGCCAGCAGTTTAGGACAGGGCTACAATGAGCAGTTCTTC.

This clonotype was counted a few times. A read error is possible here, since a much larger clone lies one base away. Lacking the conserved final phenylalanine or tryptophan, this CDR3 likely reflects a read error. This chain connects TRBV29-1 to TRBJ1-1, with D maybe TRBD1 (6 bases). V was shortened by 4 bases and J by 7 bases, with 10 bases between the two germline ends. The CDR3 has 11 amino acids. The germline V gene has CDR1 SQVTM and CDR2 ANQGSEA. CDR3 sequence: CSVVGAGEAFL. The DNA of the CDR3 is TGCAGCGTTGTGGGGGCAGGTGAAGCTTTCCTT.

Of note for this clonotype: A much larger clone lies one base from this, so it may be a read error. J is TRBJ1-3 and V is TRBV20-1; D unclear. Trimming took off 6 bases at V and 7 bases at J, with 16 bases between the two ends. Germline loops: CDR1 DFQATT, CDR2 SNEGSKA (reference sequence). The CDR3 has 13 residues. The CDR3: CSAKIGILNTIYF. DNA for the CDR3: TGCAGTGCCAAGATAGGGATTCTGAACACCATATATTTT.

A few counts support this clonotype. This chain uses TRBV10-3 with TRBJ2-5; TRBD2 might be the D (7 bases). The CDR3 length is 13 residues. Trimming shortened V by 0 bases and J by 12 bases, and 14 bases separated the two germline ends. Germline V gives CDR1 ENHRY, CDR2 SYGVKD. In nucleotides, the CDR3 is TGTGCCATCAGTGAGTCGGGTGAGGGGGGGAAGTACTTC. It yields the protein CAISESGEGGKYF.

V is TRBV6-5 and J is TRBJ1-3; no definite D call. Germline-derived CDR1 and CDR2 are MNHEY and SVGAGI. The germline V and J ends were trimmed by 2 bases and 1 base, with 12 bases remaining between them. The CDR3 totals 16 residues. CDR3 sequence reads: CASSYLFAVSGNTIYF. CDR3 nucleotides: TGTGCCAGCAGTTACCTATTCGCGGTTTCTGGAAACACCATATATTTT.

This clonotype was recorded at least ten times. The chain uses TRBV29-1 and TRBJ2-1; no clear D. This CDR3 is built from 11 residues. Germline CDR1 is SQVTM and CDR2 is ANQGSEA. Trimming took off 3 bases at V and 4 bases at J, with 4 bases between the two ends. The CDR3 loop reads CSVDRYNEQFF. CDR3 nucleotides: TGCAGCGTTGACCGGTACAATGAGCAGTTCTTC.

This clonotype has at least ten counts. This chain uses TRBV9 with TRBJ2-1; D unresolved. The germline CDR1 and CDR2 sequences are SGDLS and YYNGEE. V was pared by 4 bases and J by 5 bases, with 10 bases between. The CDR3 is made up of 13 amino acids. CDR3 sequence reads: CASSPLPDNEQFF. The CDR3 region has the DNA TGTGCCAGCAGCCCCCTTCCCGACAATGAGCAGTTCTTC.

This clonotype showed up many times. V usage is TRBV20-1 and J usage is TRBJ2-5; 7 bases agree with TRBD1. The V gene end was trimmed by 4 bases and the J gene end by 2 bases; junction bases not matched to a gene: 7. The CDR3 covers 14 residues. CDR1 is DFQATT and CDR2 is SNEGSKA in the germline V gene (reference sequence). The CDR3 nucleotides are TGCAGTGCTACCCTCGGGACAGTGCAAGAGACCCAGTACTTC. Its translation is CSATLGTVQETQYF.

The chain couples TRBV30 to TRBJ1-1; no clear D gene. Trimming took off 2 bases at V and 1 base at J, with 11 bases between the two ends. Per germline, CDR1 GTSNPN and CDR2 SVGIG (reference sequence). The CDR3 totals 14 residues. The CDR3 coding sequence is TGTGCCTGGAGTCAGGTAAGGACGAACACTGAAGCTTTCTTT. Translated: CAWSQVRTNTEAFF. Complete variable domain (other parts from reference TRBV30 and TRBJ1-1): SQTIHQWPATLVQPVGSPLSLECTVEGTSNPNLYWYRQAAGRGLQLLFYSVGIGQISSEVPQNLSASRPQDRQFILSSKKLLLSDSGFYLCAWSQVRTNTEAFFGQGTRLTVV.

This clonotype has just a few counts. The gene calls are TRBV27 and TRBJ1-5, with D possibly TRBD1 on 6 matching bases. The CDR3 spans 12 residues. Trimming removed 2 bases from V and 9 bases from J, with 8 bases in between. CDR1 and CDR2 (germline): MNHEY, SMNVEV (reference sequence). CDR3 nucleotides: TGTGCCAGCAGTTTAGAGGGGGGGCCCCAGCATTTT. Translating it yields CASSLEGGPQHF.

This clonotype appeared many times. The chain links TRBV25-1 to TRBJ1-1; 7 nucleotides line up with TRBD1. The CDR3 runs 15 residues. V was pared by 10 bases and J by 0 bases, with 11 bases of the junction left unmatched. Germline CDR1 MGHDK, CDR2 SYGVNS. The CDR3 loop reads CANRPRQGMNTEAFF. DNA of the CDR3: TGTGCCAACCGACCCCGACAGGGAATGAACACTGAAGCTTTCTTT. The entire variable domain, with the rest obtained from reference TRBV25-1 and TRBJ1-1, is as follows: EADIYQTPRYLVIGTGKKITLECSQTMGHDKMYWYQQDPGMELHLIHYSYGVNSTEKGDLSSESTVSRIRTEHFPLTLESARPSHTSQYLCANRPRQGMNTEAFFGQGTRLTVV.

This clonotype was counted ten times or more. CDR3: CSARTRTATGETQYF. The CDR3 DNA sequence: TGCAGTGCTAGAACCCGGACGGCGACAGGGGAGACCCAGTACTTC. The chain combines TRBV20-1 with TRBJ2-5; 7 bases align to TRBD1. Germline CDR1 is DFQATT and CDR2 is SNEGSKA (reference sequence). This CDR3 comprises 15 residues. Trimming removed 2 bases from V and 5 bases from J; junction bases left unmatched: 11.

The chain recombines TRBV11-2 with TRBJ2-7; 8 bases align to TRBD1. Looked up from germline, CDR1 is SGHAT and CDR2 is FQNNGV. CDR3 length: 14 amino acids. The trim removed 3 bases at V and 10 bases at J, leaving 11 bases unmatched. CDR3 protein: CASSLDRASYYQYF. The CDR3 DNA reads TGTGCCAGCAGCTTGGACAGGGCATCCTACTATCAGTACTTC.

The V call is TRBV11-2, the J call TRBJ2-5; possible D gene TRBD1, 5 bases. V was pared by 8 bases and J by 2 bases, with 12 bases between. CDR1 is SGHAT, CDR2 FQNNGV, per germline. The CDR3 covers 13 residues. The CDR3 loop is CASARAAQETQYF. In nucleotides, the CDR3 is TGTGCCAGCGCCAGGGCGGCTCAAGAGACCCAGTACTTC. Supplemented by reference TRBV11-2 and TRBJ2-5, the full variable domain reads EAGVAQSPRYKIIEKRQSVAFWCNPISGHATLYWYQQILGQGPKLLIQFQNNGVVDDSQLPKDRFSAERLKGVDSTLKIQPAKLEDSAVYLCASARAAQETQYFGPGTRLLVL.

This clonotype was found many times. The CDR3 DNA reads as TGTGCCAGCAGCACCCGACCGGGACAGGGTTACAATGAGCAGTTCTTC. It codes for CASSTRPGQGYNEQFF. The V gene is TRBV6-1, the J gene TRBJ2-1; TRBD1 aligns across 9 bases. Germline V gives CDR1 MNHNS, CDR2 SASEGT. The CDR3 is made up of 16 amino acids. The J segment lost 4 bases and the V segment lost 6 bases, leaving 10 bases of the junction unmatched.

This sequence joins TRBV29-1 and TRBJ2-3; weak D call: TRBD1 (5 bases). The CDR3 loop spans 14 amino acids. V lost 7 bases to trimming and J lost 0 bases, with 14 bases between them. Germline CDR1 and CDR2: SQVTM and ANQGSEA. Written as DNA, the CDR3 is TGCAGCGCCAAGCCAGGGCCTAGCACAGATACGCAGTATTTT. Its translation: CSAKPGPSTDTQYF.

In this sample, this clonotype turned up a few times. CDR3 loop: CATKGGGYEQYF. The DNA for the CDR3 is TGTGCCACCAAGGGGGGGGGTTACGAGCAGTACTTC. The chain recombines TRBV7-9 with TRBJ2-7; weak D call: TRBD2 (7 bases). V was trimmed by 10 bases and J by 4 bases, leaving 14 bases between them. The V gene's germline CDR1 is SEHNR and CDR2 FQNEAQ (reference sequence). This CDR3 has 12 residues.